This T cell receptor (beta chain) was identified in a study of Ad26.COV2.S vaccination and SARS-CoV-2 variants. Overall study context: Administration of Ad26.COV2.S was intramuscular, either once or twice 56 days apart. Study-wide results and limits: Marked by substantial breadth, spike-specific CD8+ and CD4+ T cell responses were reportedly seen after vaccination.

Comment on this clone: What it binds is unknown.

Regarding treatment: approximately 18 received Ad26.COV2.S at low or high dose, single or two shots; several received placebo; per-sample allocation not given. Samples were taken on day 63 after the first vaccine or placebo injection. The donor's status was that of an adult aged 18-55 years in Boston. Expressing Wuhan-strain SARS-CoV-2 spike, an Ad26 vector served as the vaccine. Data came from immunoSEQ multiplex PCR; TCRdb stores just in-frame clones and leaves some out. This table holds around 450,000 clones, 80% to 90% found once. Germline V CDR1 and CDR2: SNHLY, FYNNEI. V was clipped by 3 bases and J by 1 base, with 7 bases between them. The CDR3 sequence is 14 residues long.

Sequenced here: peripheral blood, sampled in a trial of Ad26.COV2.S vaccine versus placebo. The chain links TRBV2 to TRBJ1-5; no clear D. The sequence was obtained from a person between 18 and 65 years old who received the Ad26.COV2.S COVID-19 vaccine or a placebo. The CDR3 here is CASSDVDSNQPQHF. CDR3 nucleotides: TGTGCCAGCAGTGATGTGGACAGCAATCAGCCCCAGCATTTT.